This is a list of T cell receptor beta chains from one sample in a study of shared clonotypes between healthy human individuals. Sequencing used immunoSEQ multiplex PCR; TCRdb keeps in-frame clones, though not all of them. The sample gives 2 million to 2.5 million clones, 85% to 95% of which show up once; 0.39% is in the top ten. Sequencing used naive CD4+ T cells from PBMCs. The receptors shown here come from a young man in good health. Some clones in this sample may be carry-over from other donors' samples. CDR3s include the opening cysteine and the closing phenylalanine or tryptophan. A D gene is named only where the DNA matches it firmly. Rows may omit the clone size; those that give it use once, few, many or a size class.

v_call: TRBV25-1
clone_size: .
j_call: TRBJ2-3
d_call: .
cdr3_aa: CASSPIMTDTQYF
cdr3_nt: TGTGCCAGCAGTCCGATCATGACAGATACGCAGTATTTT

v_call: TRBV28
clone_size: .
j_call: TRBJ2-4
d_call: .
cdr3_aa: CASSLGGRRYF
cdr3_nt: TGTGCCAGCAGTTTAGGAGGGCGTCGGTACTTC

v_call: TRBV28
clone_size: once
j_call: TRBJ2-7
d_call: .
cdr3_aa: CASSPPGPSFYEQYF
cdr3_nt: TGTGCCAGCAGCCCCCCGGGCCCTAGCTTCTACGAGCAGTACTTC

v_call: TRBV6-6
clone_size: .
j_call: TRBJ2-2
d_call: TRBD1
cdr3_aa: CASNSRGQGSTGELFF
cdr3_nt: TGTGCCAGCAACTCGCGGGGACAGGGCTCCACCGGGGAGCTGTTTTTT

v_call: TRBV9
clone_size: .
j_call: TRBJ2-1
d_call: TRBD2
cdr3_aa: CASSVGTSGRYNEQFF
cdr3_nt: TGTGCCAGCAGCGTAGGGACTAGCGGGCGTTACAATGAGCAGTTCTTC

v_call: TRBV30
clone_size: .
j_call: TRBJ1-3
d_call: .
cdr3_aa: CAWSEEASSGNTIYF
cdr3_nt: TGTGCCTGGAGTGAAGAGGCATCCTCTGGAAACACCATATATTTT

v_call: TRBV7-2
clone_size: once
j_call: TRBJ1-1
d_call: .
cdr3_aa: CASSPWTASGGTEAFF
cdr3_nt: TGTGCCAGCAGCCCATGGACGGCCTCGGGGGGCACTGAAGCTTTCTTT

v_call: TRBV6-5
clone_size: .
j_call: TRBJ2-1
d_call: .
cdr3_aa: CASSYIGWNEQFF
cdr3_nt: TGTGCCAGCAGTTACATAGGCTGGAATGAGCAGTTCTTC

v_call: TRBV5-1
clone_size: .
j_call: TRBJ1-4
d_call: .
cdr3_aa: CASSPGGGYEKLFF
cdr3_nt: TGCGCCAGCAGCCCCGGAGGAGGGTATGAAAAACTGTTTTTT

v_call: TRBV30
clone_size: .
j_call: TRBJ1-5
d_call: .
cdr3_aa: CAWSDNWIEPQHF
cdr3_nt: TGTGCCTGGAGTGATAACTGGATCGAGCCCCAGCATTTT

v_call: TRBV18
clone_size: .
j_call: TRBJ1-5
d_call: .
cdr3_aa: CASSYGGANSNQPQHF
cdr3_nt: TGTGCCAGCTCGTACGGGGGGGCGAATAGCAATCAGCCCCAGCATTTT

v_call: TRBV7-2
clone_size: .
j_call: TRBJ2-1
d_call: TRBD2
cdr3_aa: CASSRGLAGNEQFF
cdr3_nt: TGTGCCAGCAGCCGCGGACTAGCGGGTAATGAGCAGTTCTTC

v_call: TRBV9
clone_size: .
j_call: TRBJ2-3
d_call: .
cdr3_aa: CASSLRGNTDTQYF
cdr3_nt: TGTGCCAGCAGCCTAAGGGGGAACACAGATACGCAGTATTTT

v_call: TRBV2
clone_size: few
j_call: TRBJ1-5
d_call: .
cdr3_aa: CASSDRNSNQPQHF
cdr3_nt: TGTGCCAGCAGTGACAGGAATAGCAATCAGCCCCAGCATTTT

v_call: TRBV9
clone_size: .
j_call: TRBJ2-3
d_call: .
cdr3_aa: CASSVQAPNTDTQYF
cdr3_nt: TGTGCCAGCAGCGTACAGGCCCCGAACACAGATACGCAGTATTTT

v_call: TRBV19
clone_size: once
j_call: TRBJ1-1
d_call: .
cdr3_aa: CASSIDLWLLNTEAFF
cdr3_nt: TGTGCCAGTAGTATAGATCTATGGCTTTTGAACACTGAAGCTTTCTTT

v_call: TRBV11-2
clone_size: .
j_call: TRBJ2-5
d_call: TRBD1
cdr3_aa: CASSYPGQGQETQYF
cdr3_nt: TGTGCCAGCAGTTACCCGGGACAGGGTCAAGAGACCCAGTACTTC

v_call: TRBV5-1
clone_size: .
j_call: TRBJ2-7
d_call: .
cdr3_aa: CASSHQWESGEQYF
cdr3_nt: TGCGCCAGCAGCCACCAGTGGGAGTCAGGCGAGCAGTACTTC

v_call: TRBV6-1
clone_size: .
j_call: TRBJ1-2
d_call: .
cdr3_aa: CASSQGYNYGYTF
cdr3_nt: TGTGCCAGCAGTCAGGGATATAACTATGGCTACACCTTC

v_call: TRBV7-2
clone_size: .
j_call: TRBJ1-2
d_call: .
cdr3_aa: CASSYRRDYGYTF
cdr3_nt: TGTGCCAGCAGCTACCGACGGGACTATGGCTACACCTTC

v_call: TRBV15
clone_size: .
j_call: TRBJ2-2
d_call: .
cdr3_aa: CATSRESRGTGELFF
cdr3_nt: TGTGCCACCAGCAGAGAGTCACGAGGAACCGGGGAGCTGTTTTTT

v_call: TRBV28
clone_size: .
j_call: TRBJ2-1
d_call: TRBD2
cdr3_aa: CASSSPGLGGNEQFF
cdr3_nt: TGTGCCAGCAGTTCGCCGGGACTAGGGGGCAATGAGCAGTTCTTC

v_call: TRBV20-1
clone_size: .
j_call: TRBJ2-7
d_call: .
cdr3_aa: CSARGAYEQYF
cdr3_nt: TGCAGTGCTAGAGGGGCTTACGAGCAGTACTTC

v_call: TRBV28
clone_size: once
j_call: TRBJ1-1
d_call: .
cdr3_aa: CASSLLDWASSSTEAFF
cdr3_nt: TGTGCCAGCAGTTTATTGGATTGGGCCAGTTCGTCCACTGAAGCTTTCTTT

v_call: TRBV27
clone_size: .
j_call: TRBJ2-7
d_call: TRBD2
cdr3_aa: CASSLSLRTTSGTGVSYEQYF
cdr3_nt: TGTGCCAGCAGTTTATCTCTCCGTACCACTAGCGGGACCGGAGTGTCCTACGAGCAGTACTTC

v_call: TRBV28
clone_size: .
j_call: TRBJ1-2
d_call: .
cdr3_aa: CASSPKMAGYTF
cdr3_nt: TGTGCCAGCTCCCCTAAAATGGCAGGCTACACCTTC

v_call: TRBV5-5
clone_size: .
j_call: TRBJ2-5
d_call: TRBD2
cdr3_aa: CASSLGRLAGGWGETQYF
cdr3_nt: TGTGCCAGCAGCTTGGGGAGACTAGCGGGAGGTTGGGGGGAGACCCAGTACTTC

v_call: TRBV6-5
clone_size: .
j_call: TRBJ2-6
d_call: .
cdr3_aa: CASTRQASGANVLTF
cdr3_nt: TGTGCCAGCACCCGCCAGGCTTCTGGGGCCAACGTCCTGACTTTC

v_call: TRBV10-3
clone_size: few
j_call: TRBJ1-5
d_call: TRBD1
cdr3_aa: CAISGQGGQPQHF
cdr3_nt: TGTGCCATCAGCGGACAGGGAGGTCAGCCCCAGCATTTT

v_call: TRBV7-9
clone_size: once
j_call: TRBJ2-2
d_call: TRBD2
cdr3_aa: CASSLGLANTGELFF
cdr3_nt: TGTGCCAGCAGCCTCGGACTAGCGAACACCGGGGAGCTGTTTTTT

v_call: TRBV6-5
clone_size: .
j_call: TRBJ2-7
d_call: TRBD1
cdr3_aa: CASSSGQGDRLEQYF
cdr3_nt: TGTGCCAGCAGTTCCGGACAGGGGGATCGTCTCGAGCAGTACTTC

v_call: TRBV5-1
clone_size: .
j_call: TRBJ1-2
d_call: TRBD1
cdr3_aa: CASSLRQGANGYTF
cdr3_nt: TGCGCCAGCAGCCTCCGACAGGGGGCGAATGGCTACACCTTC

v_call: TRBV5-3
clone_size: .
j_call: TRBJ2-7
d_call: TRBD2
cdr3_aa: CARRLTGTRSPLEQYF
cdr3_nt: TGTGCCAGAAGGCTCACCGGGACTAGAAGTCCTCTCGAGCAGTACTTC

v_call: TRBV19
clone_size: .
j_call: TRBJ1-4
d_call: .
cdr3_aa: CASSSTARNEKLFF
cdr3_nt: TGTGCCAGCAGCAGCACGGCAAGGAATGAAAAACTGTTTTTT

v_call: TRBV9
clone_size: .
j_call: TRBJ2-2
d_call: .
cdr3_aa: CASSVQSGELFF
cdr3_nt: TGTGCCAGCAGCGTTCAATCCGGGGAGCTGTTTTTT

v_call: TRBV29-1
clone_size: .
j_call: TRBJ2-7
d_call: .
cdr3_aa: CSATQRGGFEQYF
cdr3_nt: TGCAGCGCTACCCAAAGGGGGGGATTCGAGCAGTACTTC

v_call: TRBV18
clone_size: .
j_call: TRBJ2-1
d_call: TRBD1
cdr3_aa: CASSADRVVYNEQFF
cdr3_nt: TGTGCCAGCTCAGCGGACAGGGTTGTCTACAATGAGCAGTTCTTC

v_call: TRBV7-7
clone_size: .
j_call: TRBJ2-2
d_call: .
cdr3_aa: CASSPLRAGELFF
cdr3_nt: TGTGCCAGCAGCCCACTCAGAGCCGGGGAGCTGTTTTTT

v_call: TRBV6-1
clone_size: .
j_call: TRBJ2-7
d_call: TRBD2
cdr3_aa: CASNPGTSVREQYF
cdr3_nt: TGTGCCAGCAACCCGGGGACTAGCGTGCGCGAGCAGTACTTC

v_call: TRBV5-4
clone_size: .
j_call: TRBJ2-7
d_call: TRBD1
cdr3_aa: CASSLSTGGPYEQYF
cdr3_nt: TGTGCCAGCAGCTTAAGCACAGGGGGCCCCTACGAGCAGTACTTC

v_call: TRBV2
clone_size: .
j_call: TRBJ2-7
d_call: .
cdr3_aa: CASTALAQGGEQYF
cdr3_nt: TGTGCCAGCACCGCGTTGGCCCAAGGGGGGGAGCAGTACTTC

v_call: TRBV19
clone_size: .
j_call: TRBJ2-1
d_call: .
cdr3_aa: CASSVSAGIMRDEQFF
cdr3_nt: TGTGCCAGTAGTGTTAGCGCGGGGATAATGAGGGATGAGCAGTTCTTC

v_call: TRBV28
clone_size: .
j_call: TRBJ2-7
d_call: .
cdr3_aa: CASSLESGMSSYEQYF
cdr3_nt: TGTGCCAGCAGTTTAGAATCGGGGATGAGCTCCTACGAGCAGTACTTC

v_call: TRBV28
clone_size: .
j_call: TRBJ2-1
d_call: .
cdr3_aa: CASSANRGSRNDYNEQFF
cdr3_nt: TGTGCCAGCAGCGCGAATCGGGGCAGCCGAAACGACTACAATGAGCAGTTCTTC

v_call: TRBV7-3
clone_size: .
j_call: TRBJ2-3
d_call: .
cdr3_aa: CASSSGGYTQYF
cdr3_nt: TGTGCCAGCAGCTCCGGGGGATATACGCAGTATTTT

v_call: TRBV30
clone_size: .
j_call: TRBJ2-1
d_call: .
cdr3_aa: CAWTENHRDEQFF
cdr3_nt: TGTGCCTGGACCGAAAATCATCGCGATGAGCAGTTCTTC

v_call: TRBV30
clone_size: .
j_call: TRBJ2-2
d_call: TRBD2
cdr3_aa: CAWQGLLNTGELFF
cdr3_nt: TGTGCCTGGCAGGGACTACTGAACACCGGGGAGCTGTTTTTT

v_call: TRBV27
clone_size: .
j_call: TRBJ2-7
d_call: .
cdr3_aa: CASRGLRSSYEQYF
cdr3_nt: TGTGCCAGCAGGGGACTCAGGAGCTCCTACGAGCAGTACTTC

v_call: TRBV29-1
clone_size: .
j_call: TRBJ2-1
d_call: TRBD2
cdr3_aa: CSATRTGLADNEQFF
cdr3_nt: TGCAGCGCTACGAGAACGGGACTAGCGGACAATGAGCAGTTCTTC

v_call: TRBV6-5
clone_size: .
j_call: TRBJ1-1
d_call: .
cdr3_aa: CASSTPGYTEAFF
cdr3_nt: TGTGCCAGCAGTACTCCTGGGTACACTGAAGCTTTCTTT

v_call: TRBV6-1
clone_size: .
j_call: TRBJ1-2
d_call: .
cdr3_aa: CASRRTGTDYGYTF
cdr3_nt: TGTGCCAGCCGGCGTACGGGCACGGACTATGGCTACACCTTC